The 16 T cell receptor beta chains in this list originate from one sample, sequenced in a study of T cell responses to AZD1222 COVID-19 vaccine (dated by TCRdb to the early 2020s). The meaning of the sample's time point label: about 28 days (+/-7) after the second vaccine dose. Receptor amplification or capture employed the immunoSEQ multiplex PCR assay. TCRdb holds this immuneACCESS table with in-frame rearrangements only. Some clones are missing; in checked studies, unresolved V genes explain under half, and the rest has no known cause. Across this sample there are some 130,000 clones, with 70% to 90% seen only once. The ten largest clones capture about 9.5% of the sample. Sequencing used peripheral blood, obtained 28 days after the second AZD1222 dose. Receptors were obtained from an adult who received the AZD1222 COVID-19 vaccine.

The rearrangement uses TRBV18 and TRBJ2-5; no firm D call. This CDR3 region has 15 residues. The V and J ends lost 6 bases and 2 bases respectively, with 16 bases between them. CDR1 is KGHSH, CDR2 LQKENI, per germline. CDR3 DNA sequence: TGTGCCAGCTCGCCGACTTACAGAGAGCAAGAGACCCAGTACTTC. This translates into CASSPTYREQETQYF.

V usage is TRBV2 and J usage is TRBJ1-4; D call uncertain. There are 14 residues in the CDR3. Trimming pared 11 bases from V and 0 bases from J, leaving 13 bases between. CDR1 is SNHLY and CDR2 is FYNNEI in the germline V gene. CDR3 coding DNA: TGTGCCGGACTGGACCGGCCAACTAATGAAAAACTGTTTTTT. It specifies CAGLDRPTNEKLFF.

The J gene is TRBJ2-7, the V gene TRBV5-8; 9 nucleotides align to TRBD1. The V gene's germline CDR1 is SGHTS and CDR2 YDEGEE. J gave up 3 bases and V 0 bases, and 1 base lay outside the gene matches. This CDR3 is 14 amino acids long. CDR3 region: CASSLGTGVYEQYF. The CDR3 DNA sequence: TGTGCCAGCAGCTTGGGGACAGGGGTCTACGAGCAGTACTTC.

The rearrangement joins TRBV30 to TRBJ1-2; no firm D call. V was shortened by 3 bases and J by 4 bases, with 12 bases between the two germline ends. The CDR3 covers 13 residues. Germline assignment: CDR1 GTSNPN and CDR2 SVGIG (reference sequence). CDR3 loop: CAWSAMVGYGYTF. The CDR3 region has the DNA TGTGCCTGGAGCGCGATGGTAGGCTATGGCTACACCTTC. Together with reference TRBV30 and TRBJ1-2, the CDR3 gives the full variable domain: SQTIHQWPATLVQPVGSPLSLECTVEGTSNPNLYWYRQAAGRGLQLLFYSVGIGQISSEVPQNLSASRPQDRQFILSSKKLLLSDSGFYLCAWSAMVGYGYTFGSGTRLTVV.

The genes are TRBV2 and TRBJ2-5; D tentatively fits TRBD1 or TRBD2 (5 bases each). The germline CDR1 and CDR2 sequences are SNHLY and FYNNEI. CDR3 length: 15 residues. V lost 8 bases and J lost 1, with 17 bases in between. The DNA for the CDR3 is TGTGCCAGCCGGGACCCGGTGACGGCCCAAGAGACCCAGTACTTC. Amino acid sequence: CASRDPVTAQETQYF. Combining the CDR3 with reference TRBV2 and TRBJ2-5 gives the whole variable domain EPEVTQTPSHQVTQMGQEVILRCVPISNHLYFYWYRQILGQKVEFLVSFYNNEISEKSEIFDDQFSVERPDGSNFTLKIRSTKLEDSAMYFCASRDPVTAQETQYFGPGTRLLVL.

The chain combines TRBV7-9 with TRBJ2-6, with D possibly TRBD1 on 6 matching bases. CDR1 and CDR2 from the germline V gene are SEHNR and FQNEAQ (reference sequence). This CDR3 comprises 17 residues. Trimming left V 3 bases short and J 3 bases short, with 15 bases between. CDR3 DNA: TGTGCCAGCAGCTTTATGACAGGCCGAGATGGGGCCAACGTCCTGACTTTC. Protein product: CASSFMTGRDGANVLTF.

This chain links TRBV19 with TRBJ2-2; no clear D. This CDR3 is built from 14 residues. Per germline, CDR1 LNHDA and CDR2 SQIVND (reference sequence). The V gene lost 5 bases and the J gene lost 5 bases, with 12 bases spanning the gap. CDR3 protein: CASSPAPRTGELFF. The CDR3 DNA follows: TGTGCCAGTAGTCCGGCCCCCCGGACCGGGGAGCTGTTTTTT.

The gene calls are TRBV18 and TRBJ1-2, with a weak D call TRBD1 (6 bases). Germline CDR1 is KGHSH and CDR2 is LQKENI. CDR3 length equals 17 residues. The germline V and J ends were trimmed by 6 bases and 0 bases, with 20 bases remaining between them. The CDR3 region is CASSGSRMRQANYGYTF. The CDR3 DNA follows: TGTGCCAGCTCCGGCTCGCGGATGCGACAGGCTAACTATGGCTACACCTTC.

J is TRBJ1-2 and V is TRBV3-1 (or the pseudogene TRBV3-2), with 9 bases aligning to TRBD1. The germline CDR1 and CDR2 sequences are LGHDT and YNNKEL (reference sequence). This CDR3 is built from 15 residues. The V and J ends lost 0 bases and 8 bases, in that order; junction bases with no gene match: 7. The CDR3 protein is CASSQDWGQGRGYTF. The CDR3 region has the DNA TGTGCCAGCAGCCAAGATTGGGGACAGGGCAGAGGCTACACCTTC.

V is TRBV18 and J is TRBJ2-5; D uncertain. Germline CDR1 is KGHSH and CDR2 is LQKENI. Trimming removed 3 bases at V and 5 bases at J, with 7 bases between. The CDR3 length is 12 residues. The CDR3 sequence: CASSPRLETQYF. CDR3 in DNA: TGTGCCAGCTCACCTCGTCTGGAGACCCAGTACTTC.

The chain combines TRBV29-1 with TRBJ1-1, with D hard to call. CDR3 length: 11 amino acids. CDR1 and CDR2 from the germline V gene are SQVTM and ANQGSEA. Deletions cut 5 bases from V and 5 bases from J, with 9 bases between. DNA of the CDR3: TGCAGCGTTTCCTATGATACTGAAGCTTTCTTT. Protein product: CSVSYDTEAFF.

The sample holds one count of this clone. The chain uses TRBV24-1 and TRBJ1-1; 12 bases line up with TRBD1. CDR1 is KGHDR, CDR2 SFDVKD, per germline. The CDR3 spans 14 residues. The trim removed 4 bases at V and 12 bases at J, leaving 8 bases unmatched. The CDR3 DNA sequence: TGTGCCACCAGTGAAACCGGGACAGGGGGCCGGACTTTCTTT. Translation: CATSETGTGGRTFF.

In its sample, this clone was seen once. CDR3 in DNA: TGCAGCGTTACCTGGACTAGCGGAGAGACCCAGTACTTC. Encoded protein: CSVTWTSGETQYF. V and J are TRBV29-1 and TRBJ2-5; 10 bases fit TRBD2. The CDR3 has 13 amino acids. The junction had 4 bases not matched to a gene; V was cut back by 5 bases and J by 4 bases. Germline CDR1 is SQVTM and CDR2 is ANQGSEA.

CDR3 bases: TGTGCCAGCAGCGTAGCTTCTGGGGTAGCGGGGACCTCGCAAGAGACCCAGTACTTC. Protein: CASSVASGVAGTSQETQYF. V usage is TRBV9 and J usage is TRBJ2-5, with 8 bases that match TRBD2. V was clipped by 0 bases and J by 2 bases; unmatched bases: 15. The CDR3 spans 19 residues. Germline CDR1 SGDLS, CDR2 YYNGEE. Full variable domain (remainder filled in from reference TRBV9 and TRBJ2-5): DSGVTQTPKHLITATGQRVTLRCSPRSGDLSVYWYQQSLDQGLQFLIQYYNGEERAKGNILERFSAQQFPDLHSELNLSSLELGDSALYFCASSVASGVAGTSQETQYFGPGTRLLVL.

The V and J genes are TRBV4-1 and TRBJ2-3; 12 bases map to TRBD2. The germline V gene encodes CDR1 MGHRA and CDR2 YSYEKL. Trimming took 0 bases from V and 4 from J; bases not matched to a gene: 5. The CDR3 sequence is 17 residues long. In nucleotides, the CDR3 is TGCGCCAGCAGCCAAGAGCTAGCGGGAGGGTACGCAGATACGCAGTATTTT. It codes for CASSQELAGGYADTQYF.

This sequence joins TRBV6-5 and TRBJ1-1; the D is unclear. The germline gives CDR1 MNHEY, CDR2 SVGAGI. The ends were cut back, 8 bases at V and 4 bases at J, with 11 bases in the middle. CDR3 length: 12 residues. In DNA form, the CDR3 reads TGTGCCAGCGATGGGCGGAGCACTGAAGCTTTCTTT. This sequence encodes CASDGRSTEAFF.